This is a list of T cell receptor beta chains from one sample in a study of shared clonotypes between healthy human individuals. This table comes from immunoSEQ multiplex PCR, and its TCRdb copy is limited to in-frame clones, with some not included. The sample includes some 1.5 million clones, roughly 96% seen only once; the top ten take approximately 1.1%. Sequenced input: naive CD4+ T cells sorted from blood. All receptors derive from a man aged 25 to 45 in good health. Both conserved end residues are part of each CDR3. Each record gives: V gene, D gene, clone size, J gene, CDR3 protein, CDR3 DNA. A D gene is named only where the DNA matches it firmly. Clone size, where shown, is once, few, many, or a class for clones that have expanded.

V gene: TRBV2
D gene: NA
clone size: NA
J gene: TRBJ1-4
CDR3 protein: CASRGRPGSEKLFF
CDR3 DNA: TGTGCCAGCAGGGGAAGACCGGGCTCCGAAAAACTGTTTTTT

V gene: TRBV2
D gene: TRBD1
clone size: NA
J gene: TRBJ2-7
CDR3 protein: CASSGPGKGAYEQYF
CDR3 DNA: TGTGCCAGCAGTGGCCCTGGGAAGGGGGCGTACGAGCAGTACTTC

V gene: TRBV6-5
D gene: NA
clone size: NA
J gene: TRBJ2-3
CDR3 protein: CASSDVRRADTQYF
CDR3 DNA: TGTGCCAGCAGCGATGTACGCCGCGCAGATACGCAGTATTTT

V gene: TRBV10-3
D gene: NA
clone size: NA
J gene: TRBJ2-7
CDR3 protein: CAIRRNSYEQYF
CDR3 DNA: TGTGCCATCCGGAGAAACTCCTACGAGCAGTACTTC

V gene: TRBV27
D gene: NA
clone size: NA
J gene: TRBJ1-3
CDR3 protein: CASRAPGPGNTIYF
CDR3 DNA: TGTGCCAGCAGGGCCCCCGGCCCTGGAAACACCATATATTTT

V gene: TRBV7-3
D gene: NA
clone size: NA
J gene: TRBJ2-1
CDR3 protein: CASSLRQATYNEQFF
CDR3 DNA: TGTGCCAGCAGCTTACGACAGGCGACCTACAATGAGCAGTTCTTC

V gene: TRBV28
D gene: NA
clone size: NA
J gene: TRBJ1-2
CDR3 protein: CASSFTGYGYTF
CDR3 DNA: TGTGCCAGCAGTTTCACAGGGTATGGCTACACCTTC

V gene: TRBV5-1
D gene: TRBD1
clone size: NA
J gene: TRBJ2-1
CDR3 protein: CASSSGDRMNEQFF
CDR3 DNA: TGCGCCAGCAGCTCGGGGGACAGGATGAATGAGCAGTTCTTC

V gene: TRBV5-1
D gene: NA
clone size: NA
J gene: TRBJ2-3
CDR3 protein: CASRPGSAADTQYF
CDR3 DNA: TGCGCCAGCAGACCCGGGTCCGCCGCAGATACGCAGTATTTT

V gene: TRBV27
D gene: NA
clone size: NA
J gene: TRBJ2-7
CDR3 protein: CASSFGLNYEQYF
CDR3 DNA: TGTGCCAGCAGTTTCGGACTGAACTACGAGCAGTACTTC

V gene: TRBV4-3
D gene: TRBD2
clone size: once
J gene: TRBJ2-1
CDR3 protein: CASSLGLAGEFDEQFF
CDR3 DNA: TGCGCCAGCAGCCTGGGACTAGCGGGAGAATTTGATGAGCAGTTCTTC

V gene: TRBV28
D gene: NA
clone size: NA
J gene: TRBJ2-3
CDR3 protein: CASASRGSGTDTQYF
CDR3 DNA: TGTGCCAGCGCATCGCGGGGTAGCGGCACAGATACGCAGTATTTT

V gene: TRBV10-3
D gene: NA
clone size: NA
J gene: TRBJ1-5
CDR3 protein: CAIGQAYSNQPQHF
CDR3 DNA: TGTGCCATCGGGCAGGCTTATAGCAATCAGCCCCAGCATTTT

V gene: TRBV5-1
D gene: NA
clone size: once
J gene: TRBJ2-5
CDR3 protein: CASSVGAGRETQYF
CDR3 DNA: TGCGCCAGCAGCGTGGGTGCGGGAAGGGAGACCCAGTACTTC

V gene: TRBV28
D gene: NA
clone size: NA
J gene: TRBJ1-1
CDR3 protein: CASRSGGRQNTEAFF
CDR3 DNA: TGTGCCAGCAGGTCGGGTGGGCGCCAGAACACTGAAGCTTTCTTT

V gene: TRBV5-1
D gene: TRBD2
clone size: NA
J gene: TRBJ2-1
CDR3 protein: CASSLAGGPQREGSYNEQFF
CDR3 DNA: TGCGCCAGCAGCTTGGCCGGGGGGCCCCAGCGGGAGGGTTCCTACAATGAGCAGTTCTTC

V gene: TRBV6-6
D gene: NA
clone size: NA
J gene: TRBJ2-1
CDR3 protein: CASSAQFGSSYNEQFF
CDR3 DNA: TGTGCCAGCAGTGCGCAGTTTGGAAGCTCCTACAATGAGCAGTTCTTC

V gene: TRBV7-8
D gene: NA
clone size: NA
J gene: TRBJ1-2
CDR3 protein: CASSLGAGTENYGYTF
CDR3 DNA: TGTGCCAGCAGCTTAGGAGCGGGGACGGAGAACTATGGCTACACCTTC

V gene: TRBV6-6
D gene: NA
clone size: NA
J gene: TRBJ2-7
CDR3 protein: CASSFPSYEQYF
CDR3 DNA: TGTGCCAGCAGCTTCCCTTCCTACGAGCAGTACTTC

V gene: TRBV9
D gene: NA
clone size: NA
J gene: TRBJ2-5
CDR3 protein: CASSVGGYQETQYF
CDR3 DNA: TGTGCCAGCAGCGTAGGAGGGTACCAAGAGACCCAGTACTTC

V gene: TRBV4-2
D gene: TRBD1
clone size: NA
J gene: TRBJ2-1
CDR3 protein: CASSPFAGQGGNEQFF
CDR3 DNA: TGTGCCAGCAGCCCTTTCGCGGGACAGGGAGGCAATGAGCAGTTCTTC

V gene: TRBV28
D gene: TRBD1
clone size: NA
J gene: TRBJ1-2
CDR3 protein: CASSLGTGYGYTF
CDR3 DNA: TGTGCCAGCAGCCTTGGGACAGGGTATGGCTACACCTTC

V gene: TRBV5-4
D gene: TRBD2
clone size: NA
J gene: TRBJ2-7
CDR3 protein: CASSFGLAGVGYEQYF
CDR3 DNA: TGTGCCAGCAGCTTCGGACTAGCGGGAGTCGGGTACGAGCAGTACTTC

V gene: TRBV9
D gene: TRBD1
clone size: NA
J gene: TRBJ1-4
CDR3 protein: CASSPTGGGSGNEKLFF
CDR3 DNA: TGTGCCAGCAGCCCGACAGGGGGCGGGTCGGGAAATGAAAAACTGTTTTTT

V gene: TRBV7-9
D gene: NA
clone size: NA
J gene: TRBJ2-5
CDR3 protein: CASSLIPGAGSVQETQYF
CDR3 DNA: TGTGCCAGCAGCTTAATCCCGGGGGCGGGTAGCGTCCAAGAGACCCAGTACTTC

V gene: TRBV28
D gene: TRBD2
clone size: once
J gene: TRBJ2-1
CDR3 protein: CASSPSGRGNNEQFF
CDR3 DNA: TGTGCCAGCAGCCCAAGCGGGAGGGGTAACAATGAGCAGTTCTTC

V gene: TRBV19
D gene: NA
clone size: NA
J gene: TRBJ2-3
CDR3 protein: CASSIANGDTQYF
CDR3 DNA: TGTGCCAGTAGTATCGCTAACGGGGATACGCAGTATTTT

V gene: TRBV10-3
D gene: NA
clone size: NA
J gene: TRBJ2-1
CDR3 protein: CAISGGMRHEQFF
CDR3 DNA: TGTGCCATCAGTGGCGGGATGAGGCATGAGCAGTTCTTC

V gene: TRBV28
D gene: NA
clone size: NA
J gene: TRBJ1-5
CDR3 protein: CASIPPGGQPQHF
CDR3 DNA: TGTGCCAGCATCCCACCGGGGGGTCAGCCCCAGCATTTT

V gene: TRBV11-2
D gene: TRBD1
clone size: NA
J gene: TRBJ2-5
CDR3 protein: CASSLDPGQGVETQYF
CDR3 DNA: TGTGCCAGCAGCTTAGATCCGGGACAGGGTGTGGAGACCCAGTACTTC

V gene: TRBV6-6
D gene: NA
clone size: NA
J gene: TRBJ2-4
CDR3 protein: CASSSDILAKNIQYF
CDR3 DNA: TGTGCCAGCAGCTCTGACATACTAGCCAAAAACATTCAGTACTTC

V gene: TRBV7-8
D gene: NA
clone size: NA
J gene: TRBJ1-3
CDR3 protein: CASSFRGGIGNTIYF
CDR3 DNA: TGTGCCAGCAGCTTTAGAGGAGGGATAGGAAACACCATATATTTT

V gene: TRBV5-4
D gene: NA
clone size: NA
J gene: TRBJ2-7
CDR3 protein: CASSSRDGTTYEQYF
CDR3 DNA: TGTGCCAGCAGCTCCCGGGACGGAACTACCTACGAGCAGTACTTC

V gene: TRBV15
D gene: NA
clone size: NA
J gene: TRBJ2-3
CDR3 protein: CATSALRTADTQYF
CDR3 DNA: TGTGCCACCAGCGCCCTCCGGACCGCAGATACGCAGTATTTT

V gene: TRBV9
D gene: NA
clone size: NA
J gene: TRBJ1-1
CDR3 protein: CASSVGTDLNTETFF
CDR3 DNA: TGTGCCAGCAGCGTAGGGACAGATCTGAACACTGAAACTTTCTTT

V gene: TRBV9
D gene: TRBD2
clone size: NA
J gene: TRBJ2-7
CDR3 protein: CASSAGTSGRYEQYF
CDR3 DNA: TGTGCCAGCAGCGCCGGGACTAGCGGTAGGTACGAGCAGTACTTC

V gene: TRBV12-2
D gene: NA
clone size: NA
J gene: TRBJ2-3
CDR3 protein: CASRLGGTSGLTDTQYF
CDR3 DNA: TGTGCAAGTCGCTTAGGAGGGACTAGCGGGCTCACAGATACGCAGTATTTT

V gene: TRBV2
D gene: NA
clone size: NA
J gene: TRBJ1-3
CDR3 protein: CASSGGEDRVGNTIYF
CDR3 DNA: TGTGCCAGCAGTGGGGGGGAGGACAGAGTTGGAAACACCATATATTTT

V gene: TRBV28
D gene: TRBD1
clone size: NA
J gene: TRBJ2-1
CDR3 protein: CASNPTGGYNEQFF
CDR3 DNA: TGTGCCAGCAATCCGACAGGGGGCTATAATGAGCAGTTCTTC

V gene: TRBV18
D gene: NA
clone size: NA
J gene: TRBJ1-4
CDR3 protein: CASSPLYRTGTTNEKLFF
CDR3 DNA: TGTGCCAGCTCACCACTCTATCGGACGGGGACAACTAATGAAAAACTGTTTTTT

V gene: TRBV10-3
D gene: NA
clone size: NA
J gene: TRBJ2-3
CDR3 protein: CAISREEGARDTQYF
CDR3 DNA: TGTGCCATCAGCCGGGAGGAGGGGGCACGCGATACGCAGTATTTT